The entry below gives a single TCR beta chain sequence along with its context. The antigen is not known. This entry belongs to a study of OX40 agonist ivuxolimab in advanced cancers. Study context: The patients got ivuxolimab, which is an agonistic anti-OX40 (CD134) antibody. Enrollees could have had prior anti-PD-1, anti-PD-L1 or anti-CTLA-4 therapy, which 40% had received.

Produced via immunoSEQ multiplex PCR; TCRdb's table is partial and in-frame only. The sample shows more than 65,000 clones, just under 95% of them seen only once. V lost 5 bases and J 3 bases, leaving 14 bases between the germline ends. The CDR3 is made up of 15 amino acids. The germline V gene has CDR1 MNHEY and CDR2 SMNVEV (reference sequence). Notes on the study in general: At 0.1 to 3.0 mg/kg and by week 6, clonal expansion occurred in CD4+ and CD8+ blood T cells. The authors did not determine the antigen specificity of the expanded peripheral T cells.

Sequenced material: CD4+ or CD8+ T cells sorted from blood, taken in a trial of the OX40 agonist ivuxolimab. The TCR sequence derives from an adult with an advanced solid tumor such as melanoma, head and neck, liver or kidney cancer. The chain uses TRBV27 and TRBJ1-5; D remains unclear. CDR3: CASSTAGPYNQPQHF. CDR3 sequence (DNA): TGTGCCAGCAGTACCGCCGGGCCTTACAATCAGCCCCAGCATTTT.